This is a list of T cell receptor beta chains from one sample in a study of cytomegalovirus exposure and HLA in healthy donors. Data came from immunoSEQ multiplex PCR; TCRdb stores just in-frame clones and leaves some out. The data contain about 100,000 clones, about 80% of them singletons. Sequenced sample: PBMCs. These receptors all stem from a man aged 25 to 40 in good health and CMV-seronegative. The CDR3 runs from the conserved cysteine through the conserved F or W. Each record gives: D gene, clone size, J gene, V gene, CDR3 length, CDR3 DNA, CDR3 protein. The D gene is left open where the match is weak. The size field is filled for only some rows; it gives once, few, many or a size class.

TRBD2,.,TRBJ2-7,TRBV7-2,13,TGTGCCAGCACCCATCGCGGGGGTTACGAGCAGTACTTC,CASTHRGGYEQYF
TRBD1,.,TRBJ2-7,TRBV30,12,TGTGCTATCTCAGGGGGTTCCTACGAGCAGTACTTC,CAISGGSYEQYF
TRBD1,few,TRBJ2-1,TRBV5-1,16,TGCGCCAGCAGCTCTGGGGACAGGGCCCCATCCGATGAGCAGTTCTTC,CASSSGDRAPSDEQFF
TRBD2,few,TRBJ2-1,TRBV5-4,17,TGTGCCAGCAGCCTATCGTTACTAGCGGGGGGGGCGGGTGAGCAGTTCTTC,CASSLSLLAGGAGEQFF
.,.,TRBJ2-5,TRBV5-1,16,TGCGCCAGCAGCTTGGGGACTCTGAATTACCAAGAGACCCAGTACTTC,CASSLGTLNYQETQYF
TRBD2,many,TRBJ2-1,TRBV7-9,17,TGTGCCAGCTCATTTACGGGACTAGCGGTACCTTCCAATGAGCAGTTCTTC,CASSFTGLAVPSNEQFF
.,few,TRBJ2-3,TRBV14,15,TGTGCCAGCAACACCGGGACAAGACTCACAGATACGCAGTATTTT,CASNTGTRLTDTQYF
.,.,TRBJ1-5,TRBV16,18,TGTGCCAGCAGCCAATCCCGTGGGCGGACACGTGGCAATCAGCCCCAGCATTTT,CASSQSRGRTRGNQPQHF
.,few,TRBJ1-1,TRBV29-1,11,TGCATTACCCGGGAGAACACTGAAGCTTTCTTT,CITRENTEAFF
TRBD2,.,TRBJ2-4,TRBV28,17,TGTGCCAGCAGTTTAACGGGGGGATCGGTGGCCAAAAACATTCAGTACTTC,CASSLTGGSVAKNIQYF
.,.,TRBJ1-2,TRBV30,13,TGTGCCTGGAGTGTTGAAGGCAGGGGTGGCTACACCTTC,CAWSVEGRGGYTF
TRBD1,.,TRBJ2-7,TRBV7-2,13,TGTGCCAGCAGCTTAGGGACAGGGCTCGAGCAGTACTTC,CASSLGTGLEQYF
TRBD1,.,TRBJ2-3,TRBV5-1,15,TGCGCCAGCAGCTCCCGCGGGACAGGGTCAGATACGCAGTATTTT,CASSSRGTGSDTQYF
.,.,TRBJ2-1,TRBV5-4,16,TGTGCCAGCAGCTACATCAGTTTTTGGTCCTACAATGAGCAGTTCTTC,CASSYISFWSYNEQFF
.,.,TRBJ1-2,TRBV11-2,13,TGTGCCAGCACCCCGCGGGTTGGAGCTGGCTACACCTTC,CASTPRVGAGYTF
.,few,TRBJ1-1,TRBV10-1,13,TGCGCCAGCGCGCTTACCGGGACAACTGAAGCTTTCTTT,CASALTGTTEAFF
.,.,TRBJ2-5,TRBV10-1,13,TGCGCCAGCAGTGAGCACTATCAAGAGACCCAGTACTTC,CASSEHYQETQYF
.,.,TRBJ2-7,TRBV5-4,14,TGTGCCAGCAGCTTGTTCCCAGAAGCCTACGAGCAGTACTTC,CASSLFPEAYEQYF
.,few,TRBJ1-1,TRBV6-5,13,TGTGCCAGCAGTTCGGGGGGCTTCACTGAAGCTTTCTTT,CASSSGGFTEAFF
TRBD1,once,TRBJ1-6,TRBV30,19,TGTGCCTGGAGCGTTAACACAGGGGGCGACCTCTCCTATAATTCACCCCTCCACTTT,CAWSVNTGGDLSYNSPLHF
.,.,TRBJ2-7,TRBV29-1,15,TGCAGCGTTGAAGATTCAGCGTCAGAAGCCTACGAGCAGTACTTC,CSVEDSASEAYEQYF
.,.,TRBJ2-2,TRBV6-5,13,TGTGCCAGCAGTTTTCCAGGGACCGGGGAGCTGTTTTTT,CASSFPGTGELFF
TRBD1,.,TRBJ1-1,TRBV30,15,TGTGCCTGGAGTGTGGTCTGGCAGGGGGAAACTGAAGCTTTCTTT,CAWSVVWQGETEAFF
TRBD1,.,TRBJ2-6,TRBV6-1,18,TGTGCCAGCAGTGAAGGTCTGGGACAGGGGTCTGGGGCCAACGTCCTGACTTTC,CASSEGLGQGSGANVLTF
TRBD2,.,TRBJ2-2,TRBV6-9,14,TGTGCCAGCAAACTGGGGGGGGACACCGGGGAGCTGTTTTTT,CASKLGGDTGELFF